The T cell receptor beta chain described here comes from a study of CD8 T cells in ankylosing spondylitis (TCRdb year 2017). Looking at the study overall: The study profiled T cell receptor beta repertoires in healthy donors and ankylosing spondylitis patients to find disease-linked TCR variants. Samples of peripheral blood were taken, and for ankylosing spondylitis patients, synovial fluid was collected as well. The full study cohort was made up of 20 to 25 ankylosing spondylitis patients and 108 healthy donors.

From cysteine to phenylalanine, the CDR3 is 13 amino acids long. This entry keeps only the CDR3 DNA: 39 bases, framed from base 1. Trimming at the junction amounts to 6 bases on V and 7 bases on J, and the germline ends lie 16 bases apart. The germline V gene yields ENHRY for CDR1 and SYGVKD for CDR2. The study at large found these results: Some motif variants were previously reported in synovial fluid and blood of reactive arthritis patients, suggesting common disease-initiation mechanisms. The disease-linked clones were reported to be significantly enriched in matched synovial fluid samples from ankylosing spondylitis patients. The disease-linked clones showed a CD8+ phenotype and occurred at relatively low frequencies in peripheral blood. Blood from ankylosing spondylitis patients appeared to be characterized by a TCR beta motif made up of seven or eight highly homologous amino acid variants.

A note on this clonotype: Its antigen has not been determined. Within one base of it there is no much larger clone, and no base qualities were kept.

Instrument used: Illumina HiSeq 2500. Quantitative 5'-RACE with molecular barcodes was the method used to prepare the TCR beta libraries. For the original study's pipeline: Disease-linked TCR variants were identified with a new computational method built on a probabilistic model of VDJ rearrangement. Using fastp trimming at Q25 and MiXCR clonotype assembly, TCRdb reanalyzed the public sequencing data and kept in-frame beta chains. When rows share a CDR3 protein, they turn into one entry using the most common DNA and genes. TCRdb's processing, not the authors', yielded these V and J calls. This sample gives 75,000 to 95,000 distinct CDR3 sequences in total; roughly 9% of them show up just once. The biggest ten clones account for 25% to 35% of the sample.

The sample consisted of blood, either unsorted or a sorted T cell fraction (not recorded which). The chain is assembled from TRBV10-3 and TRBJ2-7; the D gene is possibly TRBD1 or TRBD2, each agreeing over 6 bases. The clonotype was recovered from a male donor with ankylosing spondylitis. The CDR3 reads CAIRGGLVGEQYF. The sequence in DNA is TGTGCCATCAGGGGGGGCTTAGTGGGAGAGCAGTACTTC.